This paragraph reports one T cell receptor (beta chain). Some clones are missing from TCRdb's copy, which holds only in-frame ones; the method was immunoSEQ multiplex PCR. There are 130,000 to 150,000 clones in the sample; approximately 78% occur only once, and roughly 4.3% lies in the top ten. These data belong to a study of T cell responses to AZD1222 COVID-19 vaccine. This CDR3 is built from 15 residues. Per germline, CDR1 SGHNT and CDR2 YYREEE (reference sequence). The trim removed 4 bases at V and 4 bases at J, leaving 9 bases unmatched. The source of this sequence is an adult in good health. The chain has TRBV5-4 and TRBJ1-1; 8 nucleotides line up with TRBD1. Sequences were derived from peripheral blood, sampled on day 0 of MenACWY control vaccination. The CDR3 protein is CASSRDRSGVTEAFF. The CDR3 bases are TGTGCCAGCAGCAGGGACAGGTCCGGGGTCACTGAAGCTTTCTTT.